This TCR beta chain was retrieved from a study of blood T cell repertoires in COVID-19. Sequencing used immunoSEQ multiplex PCR; TCRdb keeps in-frame clones, though not all of them. The table includes 40,000 to 65,000 clones, approximately 84% detected once. The receptor was isolated from a human donor with active or convalescent COVID-19. The donor label of this sample is uncertain. The sample was peripheral blood.

The CDR3 is CASSRGLLGLAGNNEQFF. The CDR3 coding sequence is TGTGCCAGTAGTAGGGGGCTTTTGGGGCTAGCGGGAAACAATGAGCAGTTCTTC. The chain carries TRBV19 and TRBJ2-1; 9 bases are a match to TRBD2. The J segment lost 5 bases and the V segment lost 4 bases, leaving 15 bases of the junction unmatched. CDR3 length equals 18 residues. Germline-derived CDR1 and CDR2 are LNHDA and SQIVND (reference sequence). The whole variable domain, filled in from reference TRBV19 and TRBJ2-1, reads DGGITQSPKYLFRKEGQNVTLSCEQNLNHDAMYWYRQDPGQGLRLIYYSQIVNDFQKGDIAEGYSVSREKKESFPLTVTSAQKNPTAFYLCASSRGLLGLAGNNEQFFGPGTRLTVL.